This T cell receptor beta chain was recovered during a study of blood T cells in healthy people across ages. A second PCR, run for about 7 to 11 cycles, used a sample-barcoded 5' primer plus a J-beta primer mix. TCRdb recomputed calls from the 5' RACE reads with MiXCR, one row per CDR3 protein. The sample has more than 1.4 million distinct CDR3 sequences; approximately 40% are singletons. With 6 bases removed from V and 7 bases from J, the gap between germline ends came to 13 bases. CDR1 is MNHEY and CDR2 is SVGAGI in the germline V gene. This CDR3 has 14 amino acids. This clonotype was obtained from a young woman in good health. The V and J genes are TRBV6-5 and TRBJ1-6; possibly TRBD1 for D (6 bases). Sequences were obtained from blood. DNA for the CDR3: TGTGCCAGCAGCCTATGGGGGACAAATTCACCCCTCCACTTT. This gives the protein CASSLWGTNSPLHF.